This T cell receptor beta chain was obtained from a study of identical twins. From the 5' RACE reads, TCRdb called clonotypes with MiXCR, one entry per CDR3 protein. The profile shows approximately 260,000 distinct CDR3 sequences, around 15% of them singletons. This clonotype was counted between two and nine times. The CDR3 totals 13 residues. Germline lookup yields CDR1 MNHEY and CDR2 SMNVEV (reference sequence). After removal of 3 bases from V and 11 bases from J, the junction contained 5 bases not matched to a gene. The chain uses TRBV27 and TRBJ2-1, with 9 bases aligning to TRBD2. This sequence was found in a woman aged 18-29 years in good health. The sequenced material came from memory (CD45RO+) T cells sorted from blood. CDR3 bases: TGTGCCAGCAGTTTCAGGCTAGCGGGGAAGCAGTTCTTC. Protein: CASSFRLAGKQFF.